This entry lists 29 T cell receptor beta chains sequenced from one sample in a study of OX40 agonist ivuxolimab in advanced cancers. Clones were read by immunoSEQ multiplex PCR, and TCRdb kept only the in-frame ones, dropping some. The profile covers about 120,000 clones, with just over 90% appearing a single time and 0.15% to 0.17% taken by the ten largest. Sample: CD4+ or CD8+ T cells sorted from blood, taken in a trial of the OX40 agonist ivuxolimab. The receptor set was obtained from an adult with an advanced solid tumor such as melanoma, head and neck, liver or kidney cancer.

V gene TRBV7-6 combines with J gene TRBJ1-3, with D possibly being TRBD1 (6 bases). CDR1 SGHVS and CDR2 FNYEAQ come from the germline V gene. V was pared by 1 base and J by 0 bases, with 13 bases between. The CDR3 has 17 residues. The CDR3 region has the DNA TGTGCCAGCAGCTTAGTTGGACAGCCGAACTCTGGAAACACCATATATTTT. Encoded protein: CASSLVGQPNSGNTIYF.

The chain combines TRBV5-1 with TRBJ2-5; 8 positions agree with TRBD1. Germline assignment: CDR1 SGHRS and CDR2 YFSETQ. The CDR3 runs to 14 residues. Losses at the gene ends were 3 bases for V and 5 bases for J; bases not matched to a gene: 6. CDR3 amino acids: CASSSDRAGETQYF. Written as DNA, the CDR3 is TGCGCCAGCAGCTCGGACAGGGCCGGGGAGACCCAGTACTTC.

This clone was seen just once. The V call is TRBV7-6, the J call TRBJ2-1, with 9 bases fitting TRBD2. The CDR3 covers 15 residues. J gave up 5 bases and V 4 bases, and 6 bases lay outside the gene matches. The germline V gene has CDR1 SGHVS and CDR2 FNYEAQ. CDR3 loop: CASSSLAGSNNEQFF. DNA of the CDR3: TGTGCCAGCAGCTCTCTAGCGGGATCTAACAATGAGCAGTTCTTC.

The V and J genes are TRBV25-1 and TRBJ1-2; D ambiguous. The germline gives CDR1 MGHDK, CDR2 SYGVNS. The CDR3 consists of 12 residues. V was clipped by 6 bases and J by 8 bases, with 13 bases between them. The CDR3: CASSAGFKGYTF. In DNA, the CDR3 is TGTGCCAGCAGCGCGGGGTTTAAAGGCTACACCTTC.

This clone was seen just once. The CDR3 region has the DNA TGCGCCAGCAGCCAAGATGCCTTGACTAGCACAGATACGCAGTATTTT. Protein sequence: CASSQDALTSTDTQYF. The rearrangement links TRBV4-1 to TRBJ2-3; D gene uncertain. Per the germline V gene, CDR1 is MGHRA and CDR2 is YSYEKL. Trimming took off 0 bases at V and 0 bases at J, with 10 bases between the two ends. CDR3 length: 16 residues.

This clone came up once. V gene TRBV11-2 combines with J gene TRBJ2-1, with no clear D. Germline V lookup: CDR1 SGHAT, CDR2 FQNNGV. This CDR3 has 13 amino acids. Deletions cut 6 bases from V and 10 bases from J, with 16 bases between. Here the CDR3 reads CASRYRPEQEQFF. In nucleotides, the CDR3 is TGTGCCAGCAGATACCGTCCGGAACAAGAGCAGTTCTTC.

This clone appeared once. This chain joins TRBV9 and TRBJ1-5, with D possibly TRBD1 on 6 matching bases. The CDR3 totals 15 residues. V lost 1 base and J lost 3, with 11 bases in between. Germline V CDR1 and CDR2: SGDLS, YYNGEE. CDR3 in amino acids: CASSVSGDTNQPQHF. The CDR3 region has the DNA TGTGCCAGCAGCGTAAGTGGGGACACCAATCAGCCCCAGCATTTT.

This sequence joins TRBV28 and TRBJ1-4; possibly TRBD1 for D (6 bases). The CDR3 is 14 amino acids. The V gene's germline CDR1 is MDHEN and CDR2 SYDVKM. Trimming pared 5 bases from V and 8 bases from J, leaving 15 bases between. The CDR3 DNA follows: TGTGCCAGCAGTCGGAGGGGGGGATTAGAAAAACTGTTTTTT. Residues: CASSRRGGLEKLFF.

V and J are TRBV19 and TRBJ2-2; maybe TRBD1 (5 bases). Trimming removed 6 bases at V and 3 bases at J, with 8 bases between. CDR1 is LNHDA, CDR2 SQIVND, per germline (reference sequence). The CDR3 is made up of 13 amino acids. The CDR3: CASRQGHTGELFF. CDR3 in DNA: TGTGCCAGTAGGCAGGGCCACACCGGGGAGCTGTTTTTT.

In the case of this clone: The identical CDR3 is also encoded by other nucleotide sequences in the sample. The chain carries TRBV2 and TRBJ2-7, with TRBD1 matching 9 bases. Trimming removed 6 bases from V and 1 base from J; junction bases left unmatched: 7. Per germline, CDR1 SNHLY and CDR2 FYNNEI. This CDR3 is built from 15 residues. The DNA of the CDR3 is TGTGCCAGCAGCTCGGACAGGGGCGGATCCTACGAGCAGTACTTC. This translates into CASSSDRGGSYEQYF.

CDR3 coding DNA: TGCGCCAGCAGGAGCAATCAGCCCCAGCATTTT. Protein sequence: CASRSNQPQHF. This chain uses TRBV5-1 with TRBJ1-5; no reliable D call. This CDR3 spans 11 amino acids. Germline V gene sequence: CDR1 SGHRS, CDR2 YFSETQ. V was pared by 5 bases and J by 1 base, with 1 base between.

The CDR3 DNA follows: TGTGCTAGTGGTTCCCGGACCGGCGAGCCCCAGCATTTT. Translated: CASGSRTGEPQHF. This chain links TRBV12-5 with TRBJ1-5; D unclear. Trimming took 4 bases from V and 8 from J, leaving 12 bases between them. The CDR3 totals 13 residues. CDR1 and CDR2 (germline): LGHNT, FRNRAP.

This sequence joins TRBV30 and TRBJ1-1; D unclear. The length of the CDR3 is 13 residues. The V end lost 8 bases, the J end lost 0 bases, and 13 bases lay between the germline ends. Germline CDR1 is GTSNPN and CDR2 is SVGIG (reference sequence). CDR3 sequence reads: CARTGRLNTEAFF. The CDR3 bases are TGTGCCCGAACCGGACGGCTGAACACTGAAGCTTTCTTT.

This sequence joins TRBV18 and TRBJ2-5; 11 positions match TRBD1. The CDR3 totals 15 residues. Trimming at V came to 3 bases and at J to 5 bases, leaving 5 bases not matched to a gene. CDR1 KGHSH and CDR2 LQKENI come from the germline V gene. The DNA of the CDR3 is TGTGCCAGCTCACCCGGACAGGGGGCCCCCGAGACCCAGTACTTC. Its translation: CASSPGQGAPETQYF.

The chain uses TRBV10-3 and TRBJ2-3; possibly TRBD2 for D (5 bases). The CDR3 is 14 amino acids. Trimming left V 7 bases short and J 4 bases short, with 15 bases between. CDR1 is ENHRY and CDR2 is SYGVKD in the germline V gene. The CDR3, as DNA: TGTGCCATCACCAAGGCCGGGGTATCAGATACGCAGTATTTT. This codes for CAITKAGVSDTQYF.

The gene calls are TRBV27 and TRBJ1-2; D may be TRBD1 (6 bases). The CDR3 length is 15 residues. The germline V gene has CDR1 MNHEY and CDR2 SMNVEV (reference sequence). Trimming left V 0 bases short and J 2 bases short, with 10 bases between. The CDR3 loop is CASSLSGRGNYGYTF. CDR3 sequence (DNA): TGTGCCAGCAGTTTATCAGGAAGGGGGAACTATGGCTACACCTTC.

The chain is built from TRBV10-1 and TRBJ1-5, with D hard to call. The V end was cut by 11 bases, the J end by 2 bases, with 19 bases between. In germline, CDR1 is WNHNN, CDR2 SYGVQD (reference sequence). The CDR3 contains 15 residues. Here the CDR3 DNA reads TGCGCCCGTCCCTACAGAGTCGGCGGCAATCAGCCCCAGCATTTT. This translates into CARPYRVGGNQPQHF.

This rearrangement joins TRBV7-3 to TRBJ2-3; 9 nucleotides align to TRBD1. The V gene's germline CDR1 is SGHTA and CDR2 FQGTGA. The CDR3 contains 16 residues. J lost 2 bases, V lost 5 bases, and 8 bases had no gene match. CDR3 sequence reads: CASSPRQGGNTDTQYF. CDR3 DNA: TGTGCCAGCAGCCCCAGACAGGGGGGAAACACAGATACGCAGTATTTT.

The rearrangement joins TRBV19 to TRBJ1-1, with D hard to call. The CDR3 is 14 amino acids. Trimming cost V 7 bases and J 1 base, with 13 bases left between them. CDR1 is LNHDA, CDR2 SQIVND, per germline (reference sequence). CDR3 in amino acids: CASTLKWENTEAFF. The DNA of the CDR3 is TGTGCCAGTACCCTCAAGTGGGAGAACACTGAAGCTTTCTTT.

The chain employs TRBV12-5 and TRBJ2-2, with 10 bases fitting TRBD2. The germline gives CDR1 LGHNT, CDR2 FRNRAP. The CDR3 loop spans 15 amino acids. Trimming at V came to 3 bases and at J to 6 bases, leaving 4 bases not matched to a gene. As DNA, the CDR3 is TGTGCTAGTGGTTTCGGGACTAGCGTTGCCGGGGAGCTGTTTTTT. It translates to CASGFGTSVAGELFF.

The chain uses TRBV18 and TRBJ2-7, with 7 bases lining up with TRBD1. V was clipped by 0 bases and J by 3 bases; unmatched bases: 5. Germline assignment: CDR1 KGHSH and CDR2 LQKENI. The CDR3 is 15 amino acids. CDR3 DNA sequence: TGTGCCAGCTCACCACCGGACAGGAGACACTACGAGCAGTACTTC. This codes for CASSPPDRRHYEQYF.

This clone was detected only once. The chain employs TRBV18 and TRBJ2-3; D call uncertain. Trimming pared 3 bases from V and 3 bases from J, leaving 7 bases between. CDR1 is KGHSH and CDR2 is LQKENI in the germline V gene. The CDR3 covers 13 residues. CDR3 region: CASSPLETDTQYF. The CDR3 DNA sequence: TGTGCCAGCTCACCCCTCGAAACAGATACGCAGTATTTT.

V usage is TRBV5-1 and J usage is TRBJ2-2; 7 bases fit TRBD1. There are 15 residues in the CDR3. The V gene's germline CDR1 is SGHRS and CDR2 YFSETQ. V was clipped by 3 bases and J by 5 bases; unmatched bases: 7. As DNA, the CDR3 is TGCGCCAGCAGCTCGGTGACAGGGCCAACCGGGGAGCTGTTTTTT. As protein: CASSSVTGPTGELFF. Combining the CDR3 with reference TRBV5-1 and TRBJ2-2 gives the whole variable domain KAGVTQTPRYLIKTRGQQVTLSCSPISGHRSVSWYQQTPGQGLQFLFEYFSETQRNKGNFPGRFSGRQFSNSRSEMNVSTLELGDSALYLCASSSVTGPTGELFFGEGSRLTVL.

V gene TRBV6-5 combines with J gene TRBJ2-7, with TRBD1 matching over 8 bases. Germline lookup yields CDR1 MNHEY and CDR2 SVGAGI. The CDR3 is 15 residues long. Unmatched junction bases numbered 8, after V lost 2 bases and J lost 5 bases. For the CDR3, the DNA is TGTGCCAGCAGTTACGAGACAGGGGTACCCAACGAGCAGTACTTC. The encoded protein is CASSYETGVPNEQYF.

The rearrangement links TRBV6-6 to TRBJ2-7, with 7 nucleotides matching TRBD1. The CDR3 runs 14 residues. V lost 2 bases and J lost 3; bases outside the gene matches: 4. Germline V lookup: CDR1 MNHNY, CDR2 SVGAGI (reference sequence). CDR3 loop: CASSYRDRVYEQYF. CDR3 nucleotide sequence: TGTGCCAGCAGTTACAGGGACAGAGTCTACGAGCAGTACTTC.

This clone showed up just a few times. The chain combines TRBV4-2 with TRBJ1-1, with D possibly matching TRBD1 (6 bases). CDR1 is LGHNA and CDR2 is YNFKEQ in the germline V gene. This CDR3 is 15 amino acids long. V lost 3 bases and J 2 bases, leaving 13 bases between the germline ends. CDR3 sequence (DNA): TGTGCCAGCAGCCAGCAAGGACAGATCAACACTGAAGCTTTCTTT. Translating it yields CASSQQGQINTEAFF.

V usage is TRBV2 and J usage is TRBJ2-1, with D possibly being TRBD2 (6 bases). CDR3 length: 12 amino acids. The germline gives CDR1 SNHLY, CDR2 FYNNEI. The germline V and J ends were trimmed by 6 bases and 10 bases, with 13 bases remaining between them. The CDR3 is CASSQGLNEQFF. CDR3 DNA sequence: TGTGCCAGCAGCCAGGGACTGAACGAGCAGTTCTTC.

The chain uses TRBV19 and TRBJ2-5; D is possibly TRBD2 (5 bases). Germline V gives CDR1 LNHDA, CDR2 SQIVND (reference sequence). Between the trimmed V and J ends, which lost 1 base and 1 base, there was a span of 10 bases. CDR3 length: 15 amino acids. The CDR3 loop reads CASSIGRGSQETQYF. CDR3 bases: TGTGCCAGTAGTATAGGAAGAGGGTCCCAAGAGACCCAGTACTTC.

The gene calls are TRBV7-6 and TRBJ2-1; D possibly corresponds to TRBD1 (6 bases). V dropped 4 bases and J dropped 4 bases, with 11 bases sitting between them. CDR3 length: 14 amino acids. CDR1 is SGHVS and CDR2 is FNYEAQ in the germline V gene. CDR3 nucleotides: TGTGCCAGCAGCTCGGGACAAATATACAATGAGCAGTTCTTC. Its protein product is CASSSGQIYNEQFF.